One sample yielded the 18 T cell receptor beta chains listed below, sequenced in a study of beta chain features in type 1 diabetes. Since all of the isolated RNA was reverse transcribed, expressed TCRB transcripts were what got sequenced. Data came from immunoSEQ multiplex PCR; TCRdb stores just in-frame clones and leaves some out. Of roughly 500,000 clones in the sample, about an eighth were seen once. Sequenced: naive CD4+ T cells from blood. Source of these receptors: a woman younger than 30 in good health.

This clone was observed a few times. This CDR3 reads CAWGTGSNLPNQPQHF. The CDR3 DNA sequence: TGTGCCTGGGGGACTGGGTCAAACTTACCCAATCAGCCCCAGCATTTT. The rearrangement uses TRBV30 and TRBJ1-5, with D possibly matching TRBD1 (5 bases). The ends were cut back, 5 bases at V and 3 bases at J, with 20 bases in the middle. The length of the CDR3 is 16 residues. Germline V gives CDR1 GTSNPN, CDR2 SVGIG (reference sequence). Filled out from reference TRBV30 and TRBJ1-5, the complete variable domain reads SQTIHQWPATLVQPVGSPLSLECTVEGTSNPNLYWYRQAAGRGLQLLFYSVGIGQISSEVPQNLSASRPQDRQFILSSKKLLLSDSGFYLCAWGTGSNLPNQPQHFGDGTRLSIL.

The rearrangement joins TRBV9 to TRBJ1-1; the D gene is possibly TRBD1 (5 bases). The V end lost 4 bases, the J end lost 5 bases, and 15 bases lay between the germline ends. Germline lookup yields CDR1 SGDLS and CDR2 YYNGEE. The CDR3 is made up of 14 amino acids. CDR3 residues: CASSPRLGGTEAFF. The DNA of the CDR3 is TGTGCCAGCAGCCCGAGGCTGGGGGGGACTGAAGCTTTCTTT.

CDR3 region: CSVPGSGGTSTDTQYF. The CDR3 DNA reads as TGCAGCGTTCCGGGGTCGGGGGGAACTAGCACAGATACGCAGTATTTT. This chain uses TRBV29-1 with TRBJ2-3; the match to TRBD2 covers 7 bases. Germline-derived CDR1 and CDR2 are SQVTM and ANQGSEA. The CDR3 covers 16 residues. Trimming removed 5 bases from V and 0 bases from J; junction bases left unmatched: 11.

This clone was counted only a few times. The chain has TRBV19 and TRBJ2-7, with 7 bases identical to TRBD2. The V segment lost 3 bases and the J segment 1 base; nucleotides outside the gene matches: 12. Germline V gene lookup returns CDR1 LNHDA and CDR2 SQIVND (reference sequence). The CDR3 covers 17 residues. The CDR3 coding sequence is TGTGCCAGTAGTATCATTCGCGGCGGGAGCTATTCCTACGAGCAGTACTTC. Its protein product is CASSIIRGGSYSYEQYF. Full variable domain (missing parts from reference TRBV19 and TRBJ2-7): DGGITQSPKYLFRKEGQNVTLSCEQNLNHDAMYWYRQDPGQGLRLIYYSQIVNDFQKGDIAEGYSVSREKKESFPLTVTSAQKNPTAFYLCASSIIRGGSYSYEQYFGPGTRLTVT.

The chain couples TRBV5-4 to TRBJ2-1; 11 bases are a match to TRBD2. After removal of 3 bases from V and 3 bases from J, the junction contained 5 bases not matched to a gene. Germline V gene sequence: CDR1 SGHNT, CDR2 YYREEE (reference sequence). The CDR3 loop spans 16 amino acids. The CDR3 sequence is CASSSLAGGLYNEQFF. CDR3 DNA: TGTGCCAGCAGCTCCCTAGCGGGAGGCCTCTACAATGAGCAGTTCTTC.

The chain's CDR3 is CASSLYRDTGELFF. The CDR3 DNA is TGCGCCAGCAGCTTGTACAGGGACACCGGGGAGCTGTTTTTT. V and J are TRBV5-1 and TRBJ2-2; D is possibly TRBD1 (6 bases). The CDR3 runs 14 residues. Trimming took 1 base from V and 3 from J, leaving 7 bases between them. The germline CDR1 and CDR2 sequences are SGHRS and YFSETQ.

CDR3 DNA: TGCAGTGCGTATGAGGAGACCCAGTACTTC. It translates to CSAYEETQYF. The chain links TRBV20-1 to TRBJ2-5, with no clear D. The length of the CDR3 is 10 residues. Germline assignment: CDR1 DFQATT and CDR2 SNEGSKA (reference sequence). The V end was cut by 6 bases, the J end by 5 bases, with 7 bases between.

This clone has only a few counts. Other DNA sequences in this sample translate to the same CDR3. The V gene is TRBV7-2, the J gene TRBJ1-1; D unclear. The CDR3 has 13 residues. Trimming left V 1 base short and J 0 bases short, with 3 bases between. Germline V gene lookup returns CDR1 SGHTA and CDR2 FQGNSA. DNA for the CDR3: TGTGCCAGCAGCTTAGTGTTGAACACTGAAGCTTTCTTT. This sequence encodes CASSLVLNTEAFF.

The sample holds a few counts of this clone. CDR3 in DNA: TGTGCCTGGGATGTCCGGACACAGTACTTC. Protein sequence: CAWDVRTQYF. The chain employs TRBV30 and TRBJ2-4, with D perhaps TRBD1 (5 bases). V lost 5 bases and J 13 bases, leaving 12 bases between the germline ends. The CDR3 is 10 residues long. Germline loops: CDR1 GTSNPN, CDR2 SVGIG (reference sequence).

CDR3 bases: TGTGCCTGGAACCCGCAGGGGATACGCAATCAGCCCCAGCATTTT. Translation gives CAWNPQGIRNQPQHF. The V gene is TRBV30, the J gene TRBJ1-5; maybe TRBD1 (6 bases). Germline loops: CDR1 GTSNPN, CDR2 SVGIG (reference sequence). CDR3 length: 15 residues. V lost 4 bases and J 2 bases, leaving 15 bases between the germline ends.

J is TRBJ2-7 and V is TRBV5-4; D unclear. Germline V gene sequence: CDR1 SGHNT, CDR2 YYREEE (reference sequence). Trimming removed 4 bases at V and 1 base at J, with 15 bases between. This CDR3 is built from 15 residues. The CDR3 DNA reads TGTGCCAGCAGCCCGGGTCAGGTCTCGTCCTACGAGCAGTACTTC. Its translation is CASSPGQVSSYEQYF.

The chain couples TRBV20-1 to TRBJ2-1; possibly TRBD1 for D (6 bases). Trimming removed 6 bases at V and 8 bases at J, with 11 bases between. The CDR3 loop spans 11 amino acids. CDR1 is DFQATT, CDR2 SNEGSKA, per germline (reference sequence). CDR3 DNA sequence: TGCAGTGCGGCACCAGGGGATGAGCAGTTCTTC. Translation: CSAAPGDEQFF.

CDR3 nucleotide sequence: TGTGCCAGCAGCCCGGGACAGATCCTAGGGGAGCAGTACGTC. Its protein is CASSPGQILGEQYV. The chain carries TRBV5-4 and TRBJ2-7, with TRBD1 matching over 7 bases. The CDR3 is 14 amino acids. Germline lookup yields CDR1 SGHNT and CDR2 YYREEE (reference sequence). Unmatched junction bases numbered 11, after V lost 4 bases and J lost 7 bases.

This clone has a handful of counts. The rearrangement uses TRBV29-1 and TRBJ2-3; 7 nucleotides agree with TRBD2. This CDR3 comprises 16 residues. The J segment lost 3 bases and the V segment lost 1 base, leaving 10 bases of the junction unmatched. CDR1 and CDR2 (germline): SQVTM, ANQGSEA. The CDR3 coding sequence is TGCAGCGTTGAAGCTACGGGGACCGGGGGGACAGATACGCAGTATTTT. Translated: CSVEATGTGGTDTQYF.

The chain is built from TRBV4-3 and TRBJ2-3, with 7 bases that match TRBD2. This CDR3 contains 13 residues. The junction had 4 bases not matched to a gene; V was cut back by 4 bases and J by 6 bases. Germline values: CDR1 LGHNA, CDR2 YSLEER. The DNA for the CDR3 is TGCGCCAGCAGCCTTAGCGGGTCCGATACGCAGTATTTT. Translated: CASSLSGSDTQYF.

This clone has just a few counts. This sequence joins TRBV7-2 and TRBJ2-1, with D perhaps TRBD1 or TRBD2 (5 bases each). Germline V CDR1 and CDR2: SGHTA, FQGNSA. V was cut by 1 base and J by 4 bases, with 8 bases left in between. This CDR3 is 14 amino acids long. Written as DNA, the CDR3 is TGTGCCAGCAGCTTAGGGGGACGGTACAATGAGCAGTTCTTC. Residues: CASSLGGRYNEQFF.

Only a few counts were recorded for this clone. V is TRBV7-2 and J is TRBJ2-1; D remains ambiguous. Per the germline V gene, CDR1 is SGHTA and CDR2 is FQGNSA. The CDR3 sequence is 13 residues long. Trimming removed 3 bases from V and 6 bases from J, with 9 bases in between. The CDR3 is CASSFSYPNEQFF. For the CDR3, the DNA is TGTGCCAGCAGCTTCTCGTACCCCAATGAGCAGTTCTTC.

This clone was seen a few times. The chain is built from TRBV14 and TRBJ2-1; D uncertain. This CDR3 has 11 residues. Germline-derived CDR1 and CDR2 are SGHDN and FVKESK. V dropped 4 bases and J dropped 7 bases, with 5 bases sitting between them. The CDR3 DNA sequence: TGTGCCAGCAGCCTTGATAATGAGCAGTTCTTC. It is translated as CASSLDNEQFF.